These T cell receptor beta chains were read from a single sample in a study of blood T cell repertoires in COVID-19. Some clones are missing from TCRdb's copy, which holds only in-frame ones; the method was immunoSEQ multiplex PCR. The table has roughly 200,000 clones, roughly nine tenths seen once. Material: peripheral blood. The receptors originated from a woman aged 25 to 39 with active or convalescent COVID-19. Each CDR3 is given with its conserved first and last residue. Each record gives: D gene, V gene, clone size, J gene, CDR3 protein, CDR3 DNA. The D gene is left open where the match is weak. Only some rows state a clone size, as once, few, many or a class for expanded clones.

D gene: -
V gene: TRBV11-2
clone size: -
J gene: TRBJ2-7
CDR3 protein: CASSTPSWQTTYEQYF
CDR3 DNA: TGTGCCAGCAGCACCCCAAGCTGGCAGACTACCTACGAGCAGTACTTC

D gene: TRBD2
V gene: TRBV24-1
clone size: -
J gene: TRBJ2-7
CDR3 protein: CATSDPTSGGPHEQYF
CDR3 DNA: TGTGCCACCAGTGATCCCACTAGCGGGGGACCCCACGAGCAGTACTTC

D gene: TRBD2
V gene: TRBV18
clone size: -
J gene: TRBJ2-5
CDR3 protein: CASSPGLEETQYF
CDR3 DNA: TGTGCCAGCTCACCGGGACTAGAAGAGACCCAGTACTTC

D gene: TRBD2
V gene: TRBV2
clone size: -
J gene: TRBJ2-3
CDR3 protein: CASRELAGVSTDTQYF
CDR3 DNA: TGTGCCAGCAGGGAACTAGCGGGAGTGTCGACAGATACGCAGTATTTT

D gene: -
V gene: TRBV5-1
clone size: -
J gene: TRBJ2-1
CDR3 protein: CASSGGPNNEQFF
CDR3 DNA: TGCGCCAGCAGTGGGGGCCCAAACAATGAGCAGTTCTTC

D gene: TRBD2
V gene: TRBV2
clone size: -
J gene: TRBJ2-4
CDR3 protein: CASRPGLAGGKNIQYF
CDR3 DNA: TGTGCCAGCAGGCCGGGACTAGCGGGAGGCAAAAACATTCAGTACTTC

D gene: -
V gene: TRBV5-1
clone size: -
J gene: TRBJ2-7
CDR3 protein: CASSGLYEQYF
CDR3 DNA: TGCGCCAGCAGCGGGCTCTACGAGCAGTACTTC

D gene: TRBD1
V gene: TRBV18
clone size: -
J gene: TRBJ1-5
CDR3 protein: CASSPVGQGRIAQHF
CDR3 DNA: TGTGCCAGCTCACCTGTGGGACAGGGAAGGATTGCCCAGCATTTT

D gene: -
V gene: TRBV11-3
clone size: -
J gene: TRBJ1-1
CDR3 protein: CASSQQGEKTEAFF
CDR3 DNA: TGTGCCAGCAGCCAACAGGGAGAGAAAACTGAAGCTTTCTTT

D gene: -
V gene: TRBV6-1
clone size: -
J gene: TRBJ1-4
CDR3 protein: CASSENGGFGTLNEKLFF
CDR3 DNA: TGTGCCAGCAGTGAAAATGGGGGCTTCGGGACACTTAATGAAAAACTGTTTTTT

D gene: -
V gene: TRBV30
clone size: few
J gene: TRBJ1-1
CDR3 protein: CAWSVGSRAEAFF
CDR3 DNA: TGTGCCTGGAGTGTAGGGTCGAGGGCTGAAGCTTTCTTT

D gene: -
V gene: TRBV2
clone size: -
J gene: TRBJ1-1
CDR3 protein: CATKRGRTTYVVNTEAFF
CDR3 DNA: TGTGCCACCAAAAGGGGCAGAACTACTTATGTTGTTAACACTGAAGCTTTCTTT

D gene: -
V gene: TRBV2
clone size: -
J gene: TRBJ1-2
CDR3 protein: CASSESSFGYGYTF
CDR3 DNA: TGTGCCAGCAGTGAATCTAGTTTTGGCTATGGCTACACCTTC

D gene: TRBD1
V gene: TRBV6-5
clone size: -
J gene: TRBJ1-1
CDR3 protein: CASSYRGRGRNTEAFF
CDR3 DNA: TGTGCCAGCAGTTACAGGGGCAGGGGGCGAAACACTGAAGCTTTCTTT

D gene: -
V gene: TRBV6-2/TRBV6-3
clone size: -
J gene: TRBJ1-5
CDR3 protein: CASSLLWEQPQHF
CDR3 DNA: TGTGCCAGCAGTCTGCTTTGGGAGCAGCCCCAGCATTTT

D gene: TRBD2
V gene: TRBV7-2
clone size: -
J gene: TRBJ2-1
CDR3 protein: CASSYRSGGDNEQFF
CDR3 DNA: TGTGCCAGCAGCTACCGGAGCGGGGGGGACAATGAGCAGTTCTTC

D gene: TRBD1
V gene: TRBV11-2
clone size: -
J gene: TRBJ1-1
CDR3 protein: CASSPDRGAEAFF
CDR3 DNA: TGTGCCAGCAGCCCTGACAGGGGCGCTGAAGCTTTCTTT

D gene: TRBD1
V gene: TRBV12-3/TRBV12-4
clone size: -
J gene: TRBJ2-7
CDR3 protein: CARGQGSYEQYF
CDR3 DNA: TGTGCCAGGGGACAGGGCTCCTACGAGCAGTACTTC

D gene: -
V gene: TRBV12-3/TRBV12-4
clone size: -
J gene: TRBJ2-5
CDR3 protein: CASGQQETQYF
CDR3 DNA: TGTGCCAGCGGACAGCAAGAGACCCAGTACTTC

D gene: TRBD1
V gene: TRBV3-1/TRBV3-2
clone size: -
J gene: TRBJ1-2
CDR3 protein: CASSEEGRGRGYTF
CDR3 DNA: TGTGCCAGCAGCGAAGAGGGCAGGGGGAGGGGCTACACCTTC

D gene: -
V gene: TRBV19
clone size: once
J gene: TRBJ1-5
CDR3 protein: CASSIASRGVNQPQHF
CDR3 DNA: TGTGCCAGTAGTATAGCTTCACGGGGTGTCAATCAGCCCCAGCATTTT

D gene: TRBD1
V gene: TRBV6-1
clone size: few
J gene: TRBJ2-7
CDR3 protein: CASSETGGLSYEQYF
CDR3 DNA: TGTGCCAGCAGTGAGACAGGGGGCCTTTCCTACGAGCAGTACTTC

D gene: -
V gene: TRBV5-5
clone size: once
J gene: TRBJ1-4
CDR3 protein: CASSPNRQPTNEKLFF
CDR3 DNA: TGTGCCAGCAGCCCCAATAGACAGCCAACTAATGAAAAACTGTTTTTT

D gene: -
V gene: TRBV14
clone size: -
J gene: TRBJ2-2
CDR3 protein: CASSLRGSTGELFF
CDR3 DNA: TGTGCCAGCAGCCTCCGGGGGTCCACCGGGGAGCTGTTTTTT

D gene: TRBD1
V gene: TRBV10-2
clone size: -
J gene: TRBJ1-5
CDR3 protein: CASSDWDRGFNQPQHF
CDR3 DNA: TGCGCCAGCAGTGATTGGGACAGGGGGTTCAATCAGCCCCAGCATTTT

D gene: TRBD2
V gene: TRBV19
clone size: once
J gene: TRBJ2-1
CDR3 protein: CASRMFSGSYNEQFF
CDR3 DNA: TGTGCCAGTAGGATGTTTAGCGGGAGTTACAATGAGCAGTTCTTC

D gene: TRBD2
V gene: TRBV5-4
clone size: -
J gene: TRBJ2-1
CDR3 protein: CASSTRTSGSHEQFF
CDR3 DNA: TGTGCCAGCAGCACTCGGACTAGCGGGAGCCATGAGCAGTTCTTC

D gene: TRBD1
V gene: TRBV7-2
clone size: -
J gene: TRBJ2-7
CDR3 protein: CASSQTGIYEQYF
CDR3 DNA: TGTGCCAGCAGCCAGACAGGGATCTACGAGCAGTACTTC

D gene: -
V gene: TRBV7-8
clone size: once
J gene: TRBJ1-6
CDR3 protein: CASSPRGNSPLHF
CDR3 DNA: TGTGCCAGCAGCCCCCGGGGGAATTCACCCCTCCACTTT

D gene: TRBD1
V gene: TRBV19
clone size: -
J gene: TRBJ1-1
CDR3 protein: CASSTYGAGGVYGTEAFF
CDR3 DNA: TGTGCCAGTAGTACGTACGGGGCAGGGGGCGTCTATGGCACTGAAGCTTTCTTT

D gene: -
V gene: TRBV7-9
clone size: -
J gene: TRBJ1-2
CDR3 protein: CASTWGDYGYTF
CDR3 DNA: TGTGCCAGCACCTGGGGGGACTATGGCTACACCTTC

D gene: -
V gene: TRBV11-2
clone size: once
J gene: TRBJ2-7
CDR3 protein: CASSSAGGTYEQYF
CDR3 DNA: TGTGCCAGCAGCTCCGCGGGCGGTACCTACGAGCAGTACTTC

D gene: TRBD1
V gene: TRBV28
clone size: -
J gene: TRBJ1-1
CDR3 protein: CASSLWGDRATEAFF
CDR3 DNA: TGTGCCAGCAGTTTATGGGGGGACAGGGCCACTGAAGCTTTCTTT

D gene: TRBD1
V gene: TRBV4-1
clone size: -
J gene: TRBJ1-6
CDR3 protein: CASSQEDRRVGNSPLHF
CDR3 DNA: TGCGCCAGCAGCCAAGAGGACAGGCGAGTGGGTAATTCACCCCTCCACTTT

D gene: TRBD1
V gene: TRBV3-1/TRBV3-2
clone size: -
J gene: TRBJ1-5
CDR3 protein: CASSRQGGQPQHF
CDR3 DNA: TGTGCCAGCAGCCGACAGGGCGGTCAGCCCCAGCATTTT

D gene: -
V gene: TRBV28
clone size: -
J gene: TRBJ1-1
CDR3 protein: CASRRLRALNTEAFF
CDR3 DNA: TGTGCCAGCAGGCGTCTCAGGGCCCTGAACACTGAAGCTTTCTTT

D gene: -
V gene: TRBV2
clone size: -
J gene: TRBJ1-3
CDR3 protein: CASSWATGGDTIYF
CDR3 DNA: TGTGCCAGCAGTTGGGCGACAGGAGGAGACACCATATATTTT

D gene: -
V gene: TRBV7-8
clone size: -
J gene: TRBJ1-1
CDR3 protein: CASSAYRSVPNTEAFF
CDR3 DNA: TGTGCCAGCAGCGCTTACCGCAGCGTCCCGAACACTGAAGCTTTCTTT

D gene: -
V gene: TRBV5-1
clone size: -
J gene: TRBJ1-4
CDR3 protein: CASSLDLHEGKLFF
CDR3 DNA: TGCGCCAGCAGCTTGGACCTCCACGAGGGAAAACTGTTTTTT

D gene: TRBD2
V gene: TRBV11-3
clone size: -
J gene: TRBJ2-1
CDR3 protein: CASSPQPGLAFYNEQFF
CDR3 DNA: TGTGCCAGCAGCCCCCAACCGGGACTAGCGTTCTACAATGAGCAGTTCTTC

D gene: -
V gene: TRBV15
clone size: once
J gene: TRBJ1-3
CDR3 protein: CATSSRGQVDTIYF
CDR3 DNA: TGTGCCACCAGCAGTCGCGGGCAGGTTGACACCATATATTTT

D gene: -
V gene: TRBV15
clone size: -
J gene: TRBJ2-5
CDR3 protein: CATSRTQETQYF
CDR3 DNA: TGTGCCACCAGCCGGACACAAGAGACCCAGTACTTC

D gene: -
V gene: TRBV19
clone size: -
J gene: TRBJ1-6
CDR3 protein: CASSREGHDSPLHF
CDR3 DNA: TGTGCCAGTAGTAGGGAGGGGCATGATTCACCCCTCCACTTT

D gene: -
V gene: TRBV19
clone size: -
J gene: TRBJ1-4
CDR3 protein: CASAQVSEKLFF
CDR3 DNA: TGTGCCAGTGCCCAGGTGTCGGAAAAACTGTTTTTT

D gene: -
V gene: TRBV5-5
clone size: -
J gene: TRBJ1-2
CDR3 protein: CASSWAGSSHTNYGYTF
CDR3 DNA: TGTGCCAGCAGCTGGGCGGGGTCCAGCCACACTAACTATGGCTACACCTTC

D gene: -
V gene: TRBV6-6
clone size: -
J gene: TRBJ1-2
CDR3 protein: CASSYSDSSYGYTF
CDR3 DNA: TGTGCCAGCAGTTACTCGGACAGCAGCTATGGCTACACCTTC

D gene: -
V gene: TRBV19
clone size: -
J gene: TRBJ1-1
CDR3 protein: CASRTSGASNMNTEAFF
CDR3 DNA: TGTGCCAGTAGAACCTCAGGGGCTTCCAACATGAACACTGAAGCTTTCTTT

D gene: TRBD1
V gene: TRBV5-6
clone size: -
J gene: TRBJ2-5
CDR3 protein: CASSLRTGGQETQYF
CDR3 DNA: TGTGCCAGCAGCTTGAGGACAGGGGGCCAAGAGACCCAGTACTTC

D gene: TRBD1
V gene: TRBV5-1
clone size: -
J gene: TRBJ1-2
CDR3 protein: CASSHGQGGDGYTF
CDR3 DNA: TGCGCCAGCAGCCACGGACAGGGGGGAGATGGCTACACCTTC

D gene: TRBD2
V gene: TRBV7-2
clone size: -
J gene: TRBJ2-2
CDR3 protein: CASHLPGLAGGTGELFF
CDR3 DNA: TGTGCCAGCCATCTTCCGGGACTAGCGGGGGGCACCGGGGAGCTGTTTTTT

D gene: -
V gene: TRBV5-1
clone size: once
J gene: TRBJ1-2
CDR3 protein: CASSSLDRNSNYGYTF
CDR3 DNA: TGCGCCAGCAGCTCGCTAGACAGGAACTCGAACTATGGCTACACCTTC

D gene: -
V gene: TRBV2
clone size: -
J gene: TRBJ1-4
CDR3 protein: CASSSESATNEKLFF
CDR3 DNA: TGTGCCAGCAGCTCCGAGTCCGCAACTAATGAAAAACTGTTTTTT

D gene: -
V gene: TRBV10-3
clone size: once
J gene: TRBJ1-6
CDR3 protein: CAISESNPGLSYNSPLHF
CDR3 DNA: TGTGCCATCAGTGAGTCGAATCCAGGGTTATCCTATAATTCACCCCTCCACTTT